The 30 T cell receptor beta chains in this list originate from one sample, sequenced in a study of T-cell memory formation after mild COVID-19. TCRdb recomputed calls from the 5' RACE reads with MiXCR, one row per CDR3 protein. The sample yields 270,000 or so distinct CDR3 sequences, over 15% seen once. The sample consisted of PBMCs or a T cell subset sorted from them (not recorded which). All receptors come from a man between 18 and 29 years old who had mild COVID-19 (a few samples of this study predate the infection). Cell type and time point are not known.

This clonotype came up a few times. The rearrangement links TRBV25-1 to TRBJ1-5; D may be TRBD1 (6 bases). Germline V gene lookup returns CDR1 MGHDK and CDR2 SYGVNS. This CDR3 region has 13 residues. V lost 9 bases and J lost 3, with 12 bases in between. DNA for the CDR3: TGTGCCAGTCAGGGGACTAACAATCAGCCCCAGCATTTT. It is translated as CASQGTNNQPQHF.

This clonotype was observed a handful of times. V is TRBV15 and J is TRBJ1-2, with D hard to call. Between the trimmed V and J ends, which lost 1 base and 4 bases, there was a span of 10 bases. Germline CDR1 is LNHNV and CDR2 is YYDKDF (reference sequence). The CDR3 has 14 residues. CDR3 DNA sequence: TGTGCCACCAGCAGAGGAGGTAACCTCTATGGCTACACCTTC. This gives the protein CATSRGGNLYGYTF. Using reference TRBV15 and TRBJ1-2 for the parts outside the CDR3, the full variable domain is DAMVIQNPRYQVTQFGKPVTLSCSQTLNHNVMYWYQQKSSQAPKLLFHYYDKDFNNEADTPDNFQSRRPNTSFCFLDIRSPGLGDTAMYLCATSRGGNLYGYTFGSGTRLTVV.

J is TRBJ1-5 and V is TRBV12-3 or TRBV12-4; D gene ambiguous. With 4 bases removed from V and 3 bases from J, the gap between germline ends came to 19 bases. This CDR3 is 17 amino acids long. The CDR3 DNA follows: TGTGCCAGCAGTTCCGATTTGGAGTCCCGATACAATCAGCCCCAGCATTTT. As protein: CASSSDLESRYNQPQHF.

V usage is TRBV25-1 and J usage is TRBJ1-2; D ambiguous. Trimming left V 2 bases short and J 7 bases short, with 8 bases between. This CDR3 comprises 12 residues. The V gene's germline CDR1 is MGHDK and CDR2 SYGVNS. The CDR3 region is CASSENLVGYTF. The CDR3 bases are TGTGCCAGCAGTGAAAACCTGGTTGGCTACACCTTC.

This clonotype was recorded a few times. The chain links TRBV29-1 to TRBJ1-3; TRBD1 aligns across 8 bases. There are 13 residues in the CDR3. CDR1 SQVTM and CDR2 ANQGSEA come from the germline V gene. With 5 bases clipped from V and 8 bases from J, the junction kept 8 bases outside the gene matches. Here the CDR3 reads CSVRTGIVDTIYF. The CDR3 coding sequence is TGCAGCGTTCGGACAGGGATCGTAGACACCATATATTTT.

The chain recombines TRBV29-1 with TRBJ1-2; D is possibly TRBD1 (6 bases). The CDR3 runs to 12 residues. Germline loops: CDR1 SQVTM, CDR2 ANQGSEA. Between the trimmed V and J ends, which lost 6 bases and 0 bases, there was a span of 8 bases. The CDR3 here is CSVTGSNYGYTF. The CDR3 bases are TGCAGCGTAACAGGGTCTAACTATGGCTACACCTTC.

This chain connects TRBV12-3 or TRBV12-4 to TRBJ1-5; 7 positions match TRBD1. This CDR3 region has 14 residues. V lost 4 bases, J lost 5 bases, and 5 bases stayed unmatched. Here the CDR3 DNA reads TGTGCCAGCAGTTATGGGGGGACAGATCAGCCCCAGCATTTT. This sequence encodes CASSYGGTDQPQHF.

This chain links TRBV7-2 with TRBJ1-1; D is ambiguous. The CDR3 is made up of 15 amino acids. Germline-derived CDR1 and CDR2 are SGHTA and FQGNSA. Trimming cost V 5 bases and J 0 bases, with 13 bases left between them. CDR3 bases: TGTGCCAGCAGCGTGTTTGCGGGCGTGAACACTGAAGCTTTCTTT. Translated, it gives CASSVFAGVNTEAFF.

J is TRBJ2-2 and V is TRBV11-2; 9 bases fit TRBD1. From germline, CDR1 is SGHAT and CDR2 FQNNGV. The CDR3 covers 14 residues. V was pared by 5 bases and J by 4 bases, with 2 bases of the junction left unmatched. CDR3 DNA: TGTGCCAGCAGCCCACAGGGGGCCACCGGGGAGCTGTTTTTT. As protein: CASSPQGATGELFF. Full variable domain (missing parts from reference TRBV11-2 and TRBJ2-2): EAGVAQSPRYKIIEKRQSVAFWCNPISGHATLYWYQQILGQGPKLLIQFQNNGVVDDSQLPKDRFSAERLKGVDSTLKIQPAKLEDSAVYLCASSPQGATGELFFGEGSRLTVL.

This clonotype was detected a few times. J is TRBJ1-2 and V is TRBV6-1, with 7 bases matching TRBD1. The CDR3 spans 12 residues. After removal of 8 bases from V and 4 bases from J, the junction contained 4 bases not matched to a gene. The germline CDR1 and CDR2 sequences are MNHNS and SASEGT. CDR3 in amino acids: CASSGTAYGYTF. The CDR3, as DNA: TGTGCCAGCTCTGGGACAGCCTATGGCTACACCTTC.

The gene calls are TRBV18 and TRBJ2-7; 8 nucleotides agree with TRBD1. CDR1 KGHSH and CDR2 LQKENI come from the germline V gene. The length of the CDR3 is 13 residues. After removal of 4 bases from V and 7 bases from J, the junction contained 6 bases not matched to a gene. Written as DNA, the CDR3 is TGTGCCAGCTCACGGACAGGGATGCGAGAGCAGTACTTC. Translating gives CASSRTGMREQYF.

The gene calls are TRBV7-2 and TRBJ2-3, with 10 bases identical to TRBD2. J was trimmed by 1 base and V by 5 bases; bases with no gene match: 3. The CDR3 is 15 amino acids. In germline, CDR1 is SGHTA, CDR2 FQGNSA. The CDR3 protein is CASSPGTSGTDTQYF. CDR3 sequence (DNA): TGTGCCAGCAGCCCAGGGACTAGCGGCACAGATACGCAGTATTTT.

The genes are TRBV11-2 and TRBJ1-1; no definite D call. The V gene lost 5 bases and the J gene lost 5 bases, with 18 bases spanning the gap. The CDR3 contains 15 residues. The germline V gene encodes CDR1 SGHAT and CDR2 FQNNGV. The CDR3 is CASSGGLGSRTEAFF. The CDR3 DNA reads as TGTGCCAGCAGCGGAGGCTTGGGGAGCCGGACTGAAGCTTTCTTT.

This clonotype has just a few counts. The rearrangement links TRBV11-2 to TRBJ2-5, with TRBD2 identical over 12 bases. J was trimmed by 6 bases and V by 1 base; bases with no gene match: 12. Germline CDR1 is SGHAT and CDR2 is FQNNGV. CDR3 size: 18 residues. The chain's CDR3 is CASSLVSSSGGAVKTQYF. The CDR3 nucleotides are TGTGCCAGCAGCTTAGTATCGTCTAGCGGGGGGGCGGTAAAGACCCAGTACTTC. The whole variable domain, remainder taken from reference TRBV11-2 and TRBJ2-5, is EAGVAQSPRYKIIEKRQSVAFWCNPISGHATLYWYQQILGQGPKLLIQFQNNGVVDDSQLPKDRFSAERLKGVDSTLKIQPAKLEDSAVYLCASSLVSSSGGAVKTQYFGPGTRLLVL.

This clonotype has a handful of counts. This chain uses TRBV11-2 with TRBJ2-5, with 12 bases identical to TRBD2. Looked up from germline, CDR1 is SGHAT and CDR2 is FQNNGV. This CDR3 is 17 amino acids long. J gave up 3 bases and V 5 bases, and 10 bases lay outside the gene matches. CDR3 protein: CASSGSVGLAGKETQYF. CDR3 in DNA: TGTGCCAGCAGCGGCTCGGTAGGACTAGCGGGGAAAGAGACCCAGTACTTC.

V is TRBV12-3 or TRBV12-4 and J is TRBJ2-1, with 11 bases that match TRBD1. Losses at the gene ends were 5 bases for V and 8 bases for J; bases not matched to a gene: 8. The CDR3 loop spans 15 amino acids. The CDR3 DNA reads as TGTGCCAGCAGTACCGGGACAGGGGGATTGGATGAGCAGTTCTTC. It yields the protein CASSTGTGGLDEQFF.

This clonotype appeared many times. J is TRBJ2-3 and V is TRBV7-2, with 7 bases matching TRBD2. The CDR3 extends over 15 amino acids. Germline CDR1 reads SGHTA; CDR2 reads FQGNSA. The ends lost 0 bases at V and 4 bases at J; junction bases unmatched: 4. CDR3 loop: CASSLAGGRADTQYF. In nucleotides, the CDR3 is TGTGCCAGCAGCTTAGCCGGGGGGAGGGCAGATACGCAGTATTTT.

This chain uses TRBV7-3 with TRBJ1-2, with D maybe TRBD1 (5 bases). The CDR3 spans 13 residues. Trimming stripped 0 bases from V and 6 bases from J, with 8 bases between. Germline CDR1 is SGHTA and CDR2 is FQGTGA. The CDR3: CASSLTGGNGYTF. The CDR3 DNA is TGTGCCAGCAGCTTAACGGGGGGAAATGGCTACACCTTC. Filled out from reference TRBV7-3 and TRBJ1-2, the complete variable domain reads GAGVSQTPSNKVTEKGKYVELRCDPISGHTALYWYRQSLGQGPEFLIYFQGTGAADDSGLPNDRFFAVRPEGSVSTLKIQRTERGDSAVYLCASSLTGGNGYTFGSGTRLTVV.

This clonotype was seen a handful of times. The rearrangement links TRBV7-2 to TRBJ2-7, with 9 positions matching TRBD1. Germline assignment: CDR1 SGHTA and CDR2 FQGNSA. This CDR3 has 16 amino acids. V gave up 5 bases and J gave up 5 bases; unmatched junction bases: 13. CDR3 bases: TGTGCCAGCAGCCCCTCAAGGACAGGGGCTTTGCACGAGCAGTACTTC. It codes for CASSPSRTGALHEQYF.

In this sample, this clonotype turned up many times. The rearrangement uses TRBV4-1 and TRBJ2-1, with 8 bases aligning to TRBD1. Germline V CDR1 and CDR2: MGHRA, YSYEKL. This CDR3 is built from 15 residues. V gave up 6 bases and J gave up 6 bases; unmatched junction bases: 10. As DNA, the CDR3 is TGCGCCAGCAGTCACGGACAGGGTGCCGCCAATGAGCAGTTCTTC. Amino acids: CASSHGQGAANEQFF.

The sample holds many counts of this clonotype. The rearrangement links TRBV5-1 to TRBJ1-2; D perhaps matches TRBD1 (6 bases). This CDR3 is 12 amino acids long. The germline CDR1 and CDR2 sequences are SGHRS and YFSETQ. The ends were cut back, 9 bases at V and 8 bases at J, with 17 bases in the middle. The CDR3 DNA follows: TGCGCCACTAAACAGGGTGAGGAGGGCTACACCTTC. Translation gives CATKQGEEGYTF. The full variable domain, rest sourced from reference TRBV5-1 and TRBJ1-2, is KAGVTQTPRYLIKTRGQQVTLSCSPISGHRSVSWYQQTPGQGLQFLFEYFSETQRNKGNFPGRFSGRQFSNSRSEMNVSTLELGDSALYLCATKQGEEGYTFGSGTRLTVV.

The chain links TRBV7-3 to TRBJ2-2; a possible D gene is TRBD1 (6 bases). The germline V gene has CDR1 SGHTA and CDR2 FQGTGA. This CDR3 region has 13 residues. The CDR3 is CASQGSNTGELFF. CDR3 coding DNA: TGTGCGTCGCAGGGGTCGAACACCGGGGAGCTGTTTTTT.

This clonotype was detected many times. The chain links TRBV3-1 to TRBJ2-7, with 8 bases that match TRBD2. CDR1 and CDR2 (germline): LGHDT, YNNKEL (reference sequence). The CDR3 extends over 16 amino acids. Trimming cost V 1 base and J 6 bases; bases outside gene matches: 11. CDR3 nucleotide sequence: TGTGCCAGCAGCCAAGGGATAGCGGGCCTAGCGGGCGAGCAGTACTTC. It specifies CASSQGIAGLAGEQYF.

This clonotype was seen more than once but under ten times. The CDR3 DNA follows: TGTGCCAGCATATCCGGGACAGGGCGTCCCGGGGAGCTGTTTTTT. It translates to CASISGTGRPGELFF. The V call is TRBV21-1, the J call TRBJ2-2; the table calls TRBD1, which could not be checked here. TRBV21-1 is labeled a pseudogene. CDR3 length: 15 amino acids.

This clonotype turned up a few times. This sequence joins TRBV12-5 and TRBJ2-4; D unclear. Trimming cost V 6 bases and J 0 bases, with 3 bases left between them. Looked up from germline, CDR1 is LGHNT and CDR2 is FRNRAP. The CDR3 is made up of 12 amino acids. The CDR3 region is CASGTAKNIQYF. The CDR3 DNA follows: TGTGCTAGTGGGACAGCCAAAAACATTCAGTACTTC.

The J gene is TRBJ1-4, the V gene TRBV10-3, with D tentatively TRBD1 (5 bases). CDR3 length equals 16 residues. Trimming pared 0 bases from V and 5 bases from J, leaving 13 bases between. The germline V gene has CDR1 ENHRY and CDR2 SYGVKD. This chain's CDR3 is CAISESIGGQNEKLFF. CDR3 DNA sequence: TGTGCCATCAGTGAGTCGATTGGAGGACAAAATGAAAAACTGTTTTTT.

This chain uses TRBV19 with TRBJ2-7; 7 nucleotides line up with TRBD1. This CDR3 has 14 amino acids. The germline V gene encodes CDR1 LNHDA and CDR2 SQIVND (reference sequence). V shed 5 bases and J 5 bases; nucleotides not matched to a gene: 9. The CDR3, as DNA: TGTGCCAGTAGTCTCGACAGGGAAGTCGACGAGCAGTACTTC. Protein: CASSLDREVDEQYF.

The V call is TRBV4-1, the J call TRBJ2-5; D is undetermined. This CDR3 has 14 residues. Germline CDR1 MGHRA, CDR2 YSYEKL. V was clipped by 1 base and J by 2 bases, with 8 bases between them. CDR3 loop: CASSQGTEQETQYF. CDR3 bases: TGCGCCAGCAGCCAAGGAACAGAACAAGAGACCCAGTACTTC.

This clonotype was seen only a few times. The chain combines TRBV15 with TRBJ1-2, with D uncertain. The V end lost 6 bases, the J end lost 1 base, and 9 bases lay between the germline ends. The CDR3 runs to 13 residues. CDR1 is LNHNV, CDR2 YYDKDF, per germline (reference sequence). The CDR3 coding sequence is TGTGCCACCAGTATGGATATTAACTATGGCTACACCTTC. Encoded protein: CATSMDINYGYTF.

About this clonotype itself: A read error may produce the germline difference seen at one junction end. The chain combines TRBV24-1 with TRBJ2-1; D may be TRBD1 or TRBD2 (6 bases each). CDR1 and CDR2 from the germline V gene are KGHDR and SFDVKD. The CDR3 is 12 residues long. CDR3 loop: CATSDPGQREVF. The DNA for the CDR3 is TGTGCCACCAGTGATCCCGGACAGAGGGAGGTCTTC.